The 9 T cell receptor beta chains reported below all come from one sample, sequenced in a study of graft-versus-host responses after intestinal transplantation (dated by TCRdb to the early 2020s). The sample's time point label, decoded: cells obtained before transplantation from donor or recipient. For these TCRs, the target antigens are not known. Library creation used the immunoSEQ multiplex PCR assay. Imported from immuneACCESS, the table was reduced by TCRdb to in-frame sequences with V and J called. These copies leave out some clones; in studies compared against another copy, an unresolved V gene accounts for under half, and the cause of the remainder is not known. For this sample the table gives some 120,000 clones, of which just over 90% were detected only once. The ten top clones hold around 0.15% of the sample. The sequences come from unstimulated CD4+ T cells sorted from spleen or lymph node cells, collected before intestinal transplant. The receptor source for this set is a human donor who received an intestinal transplant.

The V and J genes are TRBV7-9 and TRBJ1-1; 9 positions agree with TRBD1. This CDR3 is 14 amino acids long. Germline-derived CDR1 and CDR2 are SEHNR and FQNEAQ (reference sequence). The J segment lost 5 bases and the V segment lost 5 bases, leaving 6 bases of the junction unmatched. The CDR3 is CASSLGQGRTEAFF. In nucleotides, the CDR3 is TGTGCCAGCAGCCTAGGACAGGGGCGAACTGAAGCTTTCTTT.

The rearrangement joins TRBV7-2 to TRBJ1-2; TRBD1 is a possible D gene (6 bases). There are 14 residues in the CDR3. V dropped 3 bases and J dropped 1 base, with 9 bases sitting between them. CDR1 is SGHTA, CDR2 FQGNSA, per germline. DNA of the CDR3: TGTGCCAGCAGCTTCGCAGGGGTTAACTATGGCTACACCTTC. It codes for CASSFAGVNYGYTF.

The chain combines TRBV5-1 with TRBJ1-2; 9 bases fit TRBD1. V shed 3 bases, J shed 6 bases, and the junction held 6 bases outside the gene matches. This CDR3 contains 14 residues. Germline lookup yields CDR1 SGHRS and CDR2 YFSETQ. CDR3 in DNA: TGCGCCAGCAGCTATGGGACAGGGATTGATGGCTACACCTTC. Its protein is CASSYGTGIDGYTF.

This clone was counted between two and nine times. The chain couples TRBV6-6 to TRBJ1-6, with a tentative D call TRBD1 (5 bases). This CDR3 is built from 14 residues. The germline CDR1 and CDR2 sequences are MNHNY and SVGAGI (reference sequence). V was clipped by 0 bases and J by 10 bases, with 10 bases between them. CDR3 sequence: CASSYSEGMSPLHF. The CDR3 DNA reads TGTGCCAGCAGTTACTCTGAGGGGATGTCACCCCTCCACTTT.

V and J are TRBV18 and TRBJ1-2; D remains ambiguous. The CDR3 loop spans 14 amino acids. Deletions cut 0 bases from V and 4 bases from J, with 9 bases between. Germline V gene lookup returns CDR1 KGHSH and CDR2 LQKENI. The CDR3 bases are TGTGCCAGCTCACCACCGGCGTTTGTCTATGGCTACACCTTC. Encoded protein: CASSPPAFVYGYTF.

V is TRBV7-8 and J is TRBJ1-5, with a weak D call TRBD1 (5 bases). The germline CDR1 and CDR2 sequences are SGHVS and FQNEAQ. V was cut by 4 bases and J by 0 bases, with 13 bases left in between. The CDR3 runs to 16 residues. The CDR3 DNA is TGTGCCAGCAGCTCGAGGGAGGGGCCTAGCAATCAGCCCCAGCATTTT. Encoded protein: CASSSREGPSNQPQHF.

The rearrangement links TRBV7-9 to TRBJ2-7; D may be TRBD2 (6 bases). Germline V CDR1 and CDR2: SEHNR, FQNEAQ (reference sequence). Trimming left V 4 bases short and J 0 bases short, with 16 bases between. This CDR3 has 16 amino acids. This chain's CDR3 is CASSSPEGRSSYEQYF. The CDR3 DNA reads TGTGCCAGCAGCTCCCCGGAGGGGCGTAGCTCCTACGAGCAGTACTTC.

The chain uses TRBV4-2 and TRBJ2-2; 8 bases fit TRBD2. CDR1 is LGHNA and CDR2 is YNFKEQ in the germline V gene. V was pared by 4 bases and J by 7 bases, with 5 bases of the junction left unmatched. The CDR3 runs to 14 residues. CDR3 coding DNA: TGTGCCAGCAGCCGGAGCGGGGGTAGCGGGGAGCTGTTTTTT. Protein sequence: CASSRSGGSGELFF.

The V call is TRBV7-8, the J call TRBJ2-7, with 7 bases fitting TRBD1. Germline loops: CDR1 SGHVS, CDR2 FQNEAQ. The V segment lost 5 bases and the J segment 0 bases; nucleotides outside the gene matches: 10. The CDR3 has 16 residues. The CDR3 spells CASSIDRVHSSYEQYF. The CDR3 bases are TGTGCCAGCAGCATCGACAGGGTACACTCCTCCTACGAGCAGTACTTC. The whole variable domain, filled in from reference TRBV7-8 and TRBJ2-7, reads GAGVSQSPRYKVAKRGQDVALRCDPISGHVSLFWYQQALGQGPEFLTYFQNEAQLDKSGLPSDRFFAERPEGSVSTLKIQRTQQEDSAVYLCASSIDRVHSSYEQYFGPGTRLTVT.